This is a list of T cell receptor beta chains from one sample in a study of cytomegalovirus exposure and HLA in healthy donors. Assay used: immunoSEQ multiplex PCR; TCRdb lists only in-frame clones, some missing. The sample consists of about 210,000 clones, around 79% of them appearing once. The sequencing input was PBMCs. The receptors were sampled from a male donor in good health and CMV-seronegative. Each CDR3 is given with its conserved first and last residue. The order of the fields is V gene, J gene, clone size, D gene, CDR3 DNA, CDR3 protein. The D gene is left open where the match is weak. Part of the rows lack a size; the others show once, few, many or a class for expanded clones.

v_gene: TRBV5-4; j_gene: TRBJ2-5; abundance: .; d_gene: .; CDR3nt: TGTGCCAGCAGCTTGGTAGGGGCCCAAGAGACCCAGTACTTC; CDR3aa: CASSLVGAQETQYF
v_gene: TRBV7-9; j_gene: TRBJ1-6; abundance: .; d_gene: .; CDR3nt: TGTGCCAGCAGCGCGGACAGTTCCTATAATTCACCCCTCCACTTT; CDR3aa: CASSADSSYNSPLHF
v_gene: TRBV15; j_gene: TRBJ1-1; abundance: .; d_gene: .; CDR3nt: TGTGCCACCAGCAGAGATCGGGGAGCCGAAGCTTTCTTT; CDR3aa: CATSRDRGAEAFF
v_gene: TRBV7-9; j_gene: TRBJ2-7; abundance: .; d_gene: .; CDR3nt: TGTTCCAGCAGCTCCTCGTGGTCGGGAGTGGGCGAGCAGTACTTC; CDR3aa: CSSSSSWSGVGEQYF
v_gene: TRBV4-3; j_gene: TRBJ2-1; abundance: few; d_gene: TRBD1; CDR3nt: TGCGCCAGCAGCCAAGGGGACAGGGCGGGTTTTAATGAGCAGTTCTTC; CDR3aa: CASSQGDRAGFNEQFF
v_gene: TRBV5-1; j_gene: TRBJ2-1; abundance: few; d_gene: TRBD2; CDR3nt: TGCGCCAGCACCCGGGGGAGCGGGGTATACAATGAGCAGTTCTTC; CDR3aa: CASTRGSGVYNEQFF
v_gene: TRBV27; j_gene: TRBJ2-3; abundance: .; d_gene: .; CDR3nt: TGTGCCAGCAGTTTATTTGGGGGTTGGGCGGGAAGACGCACAGATACGCAGTATTTT; CDR3aa: CASSLFGGWAGRRTDTQYF
v_gene: TRBV7-9; j_gene: TRBJ1-2; abundance: .; d_gene: TRBD1; CDR3nt: TGTTCCAGCAGCCTGGGTCGACAGGGGGAAATTGGCTACACCTTC; CDR3aa: CSSSLGRQGEIGYTF
v_gene: TRBV14; j_gene: TRBJ2-1; abundance: .; d_gene: .; CDR3nt: TGTGCCAGCAGCCAGCTAGCCAGCGGACACAATGAGCAGTTCTTC; CDR3aa: CASSQLASGHNEQFF
v_gene: TRBV28; j_gene: TRBJ1-5; abundance: .; d_gene: TRBD1; CDR3nt: TGTGCCAGCAGCCACTGGGGACAGGGGCCAAATCAGCCCCAGCATTTT; CDR3aa: CASSHWGQGPNQPQHF
v_gene: TRBV30; j_gene: TRBJ2-1; abundance: .; d_gene: TRBD1; CDR3nt: TGTGCCTGGAGTGTGGACAGGAAGGTCAATGAGCAGTTCTTC; CDR3aa: CAWSVDRKVNEQFF
v_gene: TRBV7-9; j_gene: TRBJ2-7; abundance: once; d_gene: .; CDR3nt: TGTGCCAGCAGCCGGGAGAGGAACGAGCAGTACTTC; CDR3aa: CASSRERNEQYF
v_gene: TRBV6-1; j_gene: TRBJ2-2; abundance: .; d_gene: TRBD1; CDR3nt: TGTGCCAGCAGTGGCGGGACAGGGAGGTATTCTGGGGAGCTGTTTTTT; CDR3aa: CASSGGTGRYSGELFF
v_gene: TRBV25-1; j_gene: TRBJ2-2; abundance: few; d_gene: TRBD1; CDR3nt: TGTGCCAGCAGGACAGGGCCCGGGGAGCTGTTTTTT; CDR3aa: CASRTGPGELFF
v_gene: TRBV9; j_gene: TRBJ2-1; abundance: .; d_gene: TRBD1; CDR3nt: TGTGCCAGCAGCCTCCCGACAGGGGACAATGAGCAGTTCTTC; CDR3aa: CASSLPTGDNEQFF
v_gene: TRBV7-2; j_gene: TRBJ2-1; abundance: .; d_gene: TRBD2; CDR3nt: TGTGCCAGCAGCCCCCGCGGACTAGCGGGAGGGCCCTACAATGAGCAGTTCTTC; CDR3aa: CASSPRGLAGGPYNEQFF
v_gene: TRBV27; j_gene: TRBJ2-7; abundance: .; d_gene: .; CDR3nt: TGTGCCAGCAGCCGTACCCCGGGAAAGCTAGTCTACGAGCAGTACTTC; CDR3aa: CASSRTPGKLVYEQYF
v_gene: TRBV5-6; j_gene: TRBJ1-2; abundance: .; d_gene: .; CDR3nt: TGTGCCAGCAGCCCAGGACAGAAAGGGAACTATGGCTACACCTTC; CDR3aa: CASSPGQKGNYGYTF
v_gene: TRBV19; j_gene: TRBJ2-7; abundance: .; d_gene: TRBD2; CDR3nt: TGTGCCAGTAGTGCCTATAGCGGGGGGGGCTACGAGCAGTACTTC; CDR3aa: CASSAYSGGGYEQYF
v_gene: TRBV29-1; j_gene: TRBJ2-7; abundance: .; d_gene: TRBD1; CDR3nt: TGCAGCGTGGGCGAGCAGGGGGCCTCCTACGAGCAGTACTTC; CDR3aa: CSVGEQGASYEQYF
v_gene: TRBV28; j_gene: TRBJ1-1; abundance: .; d_gene: TRBD1; CDR3nt: TGTGCCAGCAGTACAGGGGTAGCTTTCTTT; CDR3aa: CASSTGVAFF
v_gene: TRBV19; j_gene: TRBJ1-2; abundance: few; d_gene: TRBD1; CDR3nt: TGTGCCAGTCGAAATGACAGGGCCTATGGCTACACCTTC; CDR3aa: CASRNDRAYGYTF
v_gene: TRBV4-1; j_gene: TRBJ2-1; abundance: .; d_gene: .; CDR3nt: TGCGCCAGCAGCCAAGTCGCGGGACAGAGCACCTACAATGAGCAGTTCTTC; CDR3aa: CASSQVAGQSTYNEQFF
v_gene: TRBV7-2; j_gene: TRBJ1-2; abundance: .; d_gene: .; CDR3nt: TGTGCCAGCAGCTCAGAAGTGGGGGGTAACTATGGCTACACCTTC; CDR3aa: CASSSEVGGNYGYTF
v_gene: TRBV4-3; j_gene: TRBJ2-2; abundance: .; d_gene: .; CDR3nt: TGCGCCAGCAGCCAAGTCCAGGGGTCTACGAACACCGGGGAGCTGTTTTTT; CDR3aa: CASSQVQGSTNTGELFF
v_gene: TRBV7-2; j_gene: TRBJ2-7; abundance: .; d_gene: .; CDR3nt: TGTGCCAGCAGCTTAGGGTGGGGGGATAGCTCCTACGAGCAGTACTTC; CDR3aa: CASSLGWGDSSYEQYF
v_gene: TRBV9; j_gene: TRBJ2-5; abundance: .; d_gene: TRBD2; CDR3nt: TGTGCCAGCAGCGTACTCGGGACTACCCACGAGACCCAGTACTTC; CDR3aa: CASSVLGTTHETQYF
v_gene: TRBV4-3; j_gene: TRBJ1-5; abundance: .; d_gene: TRBD1; CDR3nt: TGCGCCTTCCGAGGGGGCTCAGGCAATCAGCCCCAGCATTTT; CDR3aa: CAFRGGSGNQPQHF
v_gene: TRBV14; j_gene: TRBJ2-7; abundance: .; d_gene: TRBD2; CDR3nt: TGTGCCAGCAGCCACCCCTGGGAGGGAAGGAGGCCCTACGAGCAGTACTTC; CDR3aa: CASSHPWEGRRPYEQYF
v_gene: TRBV7-2; j_gene: TRBJ2-3; abundance: .; d_gene: .; CDR3nt: TGTGCCAGCAGTTCCGGGAGCACAGATACGCAGTATTTT; CDR3aa: CASSSGSTDTQYF
v_gene: TRBV5-1; j_gene: TRBJ2-2; abundance: .; d_gene: TRBD2; CDR3nt: TGCGCCAGCAGCTTAGCGGGGGGCAACACCGGGGAGCTGTTTTTT; CDR3aa: CASSLAGGNTGELFF
v_gene: TRBV10-3; j_gene: TRBJ2-7; abundance: .; d_gene: TRBD2; CDR3nt: TGTGCCATCAGTGAAGGTGCTAGCGGGAGAGGCCGGTCCTACGAGCAGTACTTC; CDR3aa: CAISEGASGRGRSYEQYF
v_gene: TRBV14; j_gene: TRBJ2-3; abundance: .; d_gene: TRBD2; CDR3nt: TGTGCCAGCAGCCAAGGACTAGCGGGGAGCACAGATACGCAGTATTTT; CDR3aa: CASSQGLAGSTDTQYF
v_gene: TRBV5-1; j_gene: TRBJ2-3; abundance: .; d_gene: .; CDR3nt: TGCGCCAGCAGCTTGGGTCTAGAAGATACGCAGTATTTT; CDR3aa: CASSLGLEDTQYF
v_gene: TRBV14; j_gene: TRBJ2-2; abundance: .; d_gene: TRBD2; CDR3nt: TGTGCCAGCAGCCAAGTGCGGGTAGCGGGATACGGGGAGCTGTTTTTT; CDR3aa: CASSQVRVAGYGELFF
v_gene: TRBV28; j_gene: TRBJ2-7; abundance: once; d_gene: TRBD1; CDR3nt: TGTGCCAGCAGGCCGGGACCTGGGACAGGCAACTACGAGCAGTACTTC; CDR3aa: CASRPGPGTGNYEQYF
v_gene: TRBV27; j_gene: TRBJ2-2; abundance: .; d_gene: TRBD1; CDR3nt: TGTGCCAGCAGTTTAATCAAGAGACAGGGGGGTTCCGGGGAGCTGTTTTTT; CDR3aa: CASSLIKRQGGSGELFF
v_gene: TRBV15; j_gene: TRBJ2-3; abundance: .; d_gene: .; CDR3nt: TGTGCCACCAGCAGGACAATTAGCACAGATACGCAGTATTTT; CDR3aa: CATSRTISTDTQYF
v_gene: TRBV10-3; j_gene: TRBJ1-2; abundance: once; d_gene: TRBD1; CDR3nt: TGTGCCATCAGTGCCCGACAGGGATCTGACTATGGCTACACCTTC; CDR3aa: CAISARQGSDYGYTF
v_gene: TRBV7-3; j_gene: TRBJ2-3; abundance: .; d_gene: .; CDR3nt: TGTGCCAGCAGCTTAGGCAGGGTCCCAGATACGCAGTATTTT; CDR3aa: CASSLGRVPDTQYF
v_gene: TRBV30; j_gene: TRBJ2-1; abundance: once; d_gene: TRBD1; CDR3nt: TGTGCCTGGACAGGGGGCGCCTACAATGAGCAGTTCTTC; CDR3aa: CAWTGGAYNEQFF
v_gene: TRBV6-1; j_gene: TRBJ1-1; abundance: .; d_gene: .; CDR3nt: TGTGCCAGCAGGGGCGTTGGGCCCACTGAAGCTTTCTTT; CDR3aa: CASRGVGPTEAFF
v_gene: TRBV30; j_gene: TRBJ1-4; abundance: few; d_gene: .; CDR3nt: TGTGCCTGGACCAGGGTAGCTAATGAAAAACTGTTTTTT; CDR3aa: CAWTRVANEKLFF
v_gene: TRBV11-3; j_gene: TRBJ2-1; abundance: .; d_gene: .; CDR3nt: TGTGCCAGCAGCTTTGGAGACTCCTACAATGAGCAGTTCTTC; CDR3aa: CASSFGDSYNEQFF
v_gene: TRBV19; j_gene: TRBJ1-5; abundance: .; d_gene: TRBD1; CDR3nt: TGTGCCAGTAGTATTGGACAGGGGCCTTCTCAGCCCCAGCATTTT; CDR3aa: CASSIGQGPSQPQHF
v_gene: TRBV5-6; j_gene: TRBJ2-1; abundance: .; d_gene: .; CDR3nt: TGTGCCAGCAGCCGGCGGGTTCTATACAATGAGCAGTTCTTC; CDR3aa: CASSRRVLYNEQFF
v_gene: TRBV7-2; j_gene: TRBJ1-1; abundance: .; d_gene: .; CDR3nt: TGTGCCAGCAGCTTAGCGCTAGCCTATAACACTGAAGCTTTCTTT; CDR3aa: CASSLALAYNTEAFF
v_gene: TRBV6-6; j_gene: TRBJ2-7; abundance: .; d_gene: .; CDR3nt: TGTGCCAGCAGTTACTTGACAGTACCAAGCTCCTACGAGCAGTACTTC; CDR3aa: CASSYLTVPSSYEQYF
v_gene: TRBV29-1; j_gene: TRBJ2-1; abundance: once; d_gene: TRBD2; CDR3nt: TGCAGCGTTGATGGGGCTAGCGGGCCGAGCTCCTACAATGAGCAGTTCTTC; CDR3aa: CSVDGASGPSSYNEQFF
v_gene: TRBV27; j_gene: TRBJ2-7; abundance: .; d_gene: TRBD2; CDR3nt: TGTGCCAGCAGTGCCCGACTAGCGGGGGCCCTAAGGAACGAGCAGTACTTC; CDR3aa: CASSARLAGALRNEQYF
v_gene: TRBV14; j_gene: TRBJ1-2; abundance: few; d_gene: TRBD1; CDR3nt: TGTGCCAGCAGCCATACTGACAGGGGGCCTTATGGCTACACCTTC; CDR3aa: CASSHTDRGPYGYTF
v_gene: TRBV9; j_gene: TRBJ2-1; abundance: .; d_gene: .; CDR3nt: TGTGCCAGTAACGACTTGAGCTCCTACAATGAGCAGTTCTTC; CDR3aa: CASNDLSSYNEQFF
v_gene: TRBV5-5; j_gene: TRBJ2-6; abundance: .; d_gene: .; CDR3nt: TGTGCCAGCACCCTGCAGTCCCTCTCTGGGGCCAACGTCCTGACTTTC; CDR3aa: CASTLQSLSGANVLTF
v_gene: TRBV7-3; j_gene: TRBJ1-6; abundance: .; d_gene: .; CDR3nt: TGTGCCAGCAGCTTAACAGGGGGTTCACCCCTCCACTTT; CDR3aa: CASSLTGGSPLHF
v_gene: TRBV4-1; j_gene: TRBJ1-3; abundance: .; d_gene: .; CDR3nt: TGCGCCAGCAGCCAGGTCAACAGAATTGGAAACACCATATATTTT; CDR3aa: CASSQVNRIGNTIYF
v_gene: TRBV19; j_gene: TRBJ2-1; abundance: few; d_gene: .; CDR3nt: TGTGCCAGTAGTAAGACAACGGCCTACAATGAGCAGTTCTTC; CDR3aa: CASSKTTAYNEQFF
v_gene: TRBV30; j_gene: TRBJ1-5; abundance: .; d_gene: .; CDR3nt: TGTGCCTGGGACGGGGGGGATCAGCCCCAGCATTTT; CDR3aa: CAWDGGDQPQHF